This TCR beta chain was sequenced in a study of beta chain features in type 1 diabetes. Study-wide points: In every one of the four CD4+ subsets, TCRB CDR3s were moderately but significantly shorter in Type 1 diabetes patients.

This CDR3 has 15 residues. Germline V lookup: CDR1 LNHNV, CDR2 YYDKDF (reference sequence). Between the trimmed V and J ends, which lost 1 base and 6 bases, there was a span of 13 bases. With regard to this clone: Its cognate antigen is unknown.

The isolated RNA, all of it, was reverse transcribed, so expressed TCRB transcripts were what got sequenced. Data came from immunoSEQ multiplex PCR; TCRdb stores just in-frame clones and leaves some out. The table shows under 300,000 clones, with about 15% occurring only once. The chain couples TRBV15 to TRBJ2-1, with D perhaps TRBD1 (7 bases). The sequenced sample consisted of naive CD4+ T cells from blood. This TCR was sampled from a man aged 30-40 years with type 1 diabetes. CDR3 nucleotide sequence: TGTGCCACCAGCAGAGGAGGGCAGGGGGGCAATGAGCAGTTCTTC. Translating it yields CATSRGGQGGNEQFF.